Below are 19 T cell receptor beta chains sequenced from a single sample in a study of identical twins. TCRdb called the 5' RACE reads again in MiXCR, with one record for every CDR3 protein. This table holds 1.5 million to 2 million distinct CDR3 sequences, about 31% found once. Sequenced input: cord blood. These receptors originate from a newborn girl in good health.

Only a few counts were recorded for this clonotype. The V call is TRBV3-1, the J call TRBJ2-3, with TRBD2 matching 7 bases. V was clipped by 1 base and J by 7 bases; unmatched bases: 8. The CDR3 extends over 15 amino acids. Germline V CDR1 and CDR2: LGHDT, YNNKEL (reference sequence). CDR3 amino acids: CASSQGGGLTHTQYF. The CDR3 region has the DNA TGTGCCAGCAGCCAAGGGGGGGGACTCACCCATACGCAGTATTTT.

V usage is TRBV6-2 or TRBV6-3 and J usage is TRBJ2-1, with 7 bases identical to TRBD2. J lost 7 bases, V lost 4 bases, and 13 bases had no gene match. CDR1 and CDR2 from the germline V gene are MNHEY and SVGEGT. The CDR3 runs to 16 residues. CDR3 nucleotide sequence: TGTGCCAGCAGTTGGGGTTGGGCGGGAGCGCGGAATGAGCAGTTCTTC. Its translation: CASSWGWAGARNEQFF.

This clonotype was recorded at least ten times. The chain has TRBV15 and TRBJ2-5; D may be TRBD2 (6 bases). Looked up from germline, CDR1 is LNHNV and CDR2 is YYDKDF (reference sequence). This CDR3 contains 18 residues. Trimming shortened V by 2 bases and J by 0 bases, and 19 bases separated the two germline ends. CDR3 nucleotides: TGTGCCACCAGCAGAAACCCGACTAGTTCTCCGTACCAAGAGACCCAGTACTTC. This gives the protein CATSRNPTSSPYQETQYF.

This chain uses TRBV28 with TRBJ2-5; 10 nucleotides agree with TRBD2. Per the germline V gene, CDR1 is MDHEN and CDR2 is SYDVKM. This CDR3 spans 17 amino acids. The CDR3 reads CVISPASGSGVQETQYF. CDR3 DNA sequence: TGTGTCATCAGCCCGGCTAGCGGGAGCGGGGTCCAAGAGACCCAGTACTTC.

The rearrangement uses TRBV6-5 and TRBJ1-6, with D possibly matching TRBD1 (6 bases). Per germline, CDR1 MNHEY and CDR2 SVGAGI. V lost 2 bases and J lost 8, with 13 bases in between. The CDR3 spans 15 residues. CDR3 in DNA: TGTGCCAGCAGTTACGGGGGACACCGTTATTCACCCCTCCACTTT. It codes for CASSYGGHRYSPLHF.

This clonotype was seen more than once but under ten times. This chain connects TRBV12-3 or TRBV12-4 to TRBJ2-5; D is undetermined. CDR3 length: 11 amino acids. V lost 6 bases to trimming and J lost 4 bases, with 6 bases between them. CDR3 sequence reads: CASRLTETQYF. As DNA, the CDR3 is TGTGCCAGCAGGCTAACAGAGACCCAGTACTTC.

This clonotype has a count of ten or more. V and J are TRBV4-2 and TRBJ2-1; a weak D match, TRBD1 (5 bases). The V and J ends lost 1 base and 4 bases respectively, with 11 bases between them. The germline CDR1 and CDR2 sequences are LGHNA and YNFKEQ. The CDR3 runs to 15 residues. CDR3 sequence (DNA): TGTGCCAGCAGCCAAGCGCAGGGCCCTTACAATGAGCAGTTCTTC. It translates to CASSQAQGPYNEQFF.

This clonotype was seen a few times. The rearrangement joins TRBV20-1 to TRBJ1-1; D remains unclear. The CDR3 has 12 amino acids. Trimming took off 4 bases at V and 3 bases at J, with 9 bases between the two ends. Germline V lookup: CDR1 DFQATT, CDR2 SNEGSKA (reference sequence). The CDR3 bases are TGCAGTGCTAACCGACAAGACACTGAAGCTTTCTTT. Its protein product is CSANRQDTEAFF.

About this clonotype: The junction shows a germline mismatch at one end, possibly a read error. The rearrangement links TRBV29-1 to TRBJ2-3, with 11 bases identical to TRBD2. Germline V lookup: CDR1 SQVTM, CDR2 ANQGSEA. The CDR3 runs 15 residues. CDR3 sequence: CGVVTSGVLTDTQYF. DNA of the CDR3: TGCGGCGTTGTGACTAGCGGGGTGCTCACAGATACGCAGTATTTT.

The genes are TRBV2 and TRBJ2-5; D remains ambiguous. CDR3 length: 11 amino acids. V lost 7 bases and J lost 11, with 14 bases in between. Germline V lookup: CDR1 SNHLY, CDR2 FYNNEI. CDR3 loop: CASTTIFEQYF. The DNA for the CDR3 is TGTGCCAGCACCACCATTTTTGAGCAGTACTTC.

The chain links TRBV28 to TRBJ2-1; TRBD2 matches 13 bases. The junction had 13 bases not matched to a gene; V was cut back by 2 bases and J by 6 bases. The CDR3 has 19 amino acids. Germline loops: CDR1 MDHEN, CDR2 SYDVKM. The CDR3, as DNA: TGTGCCAGCAGTTTACCCTTAACTAGCGGGAGGGCCGGGGTCAATGAGCAGTTCTTC. It translates to CASSLPLTSGRAGVNEQFF.

As to this clonotype: This may be a read error, as it is one base from a much larger clone. The conserved final phenylalanine or tryptophan is absent from the CDR3, which likely points to a read error. The V gene is TRBV20-1, the J gene TRBJ1-2, with TRBD1 as a possible D gene (6 bases). This CDR3 is built from 14 residues. Trimming left V 6 bases short and J 0 bases short, with 14 bases between. Germline V gene lookup returns CDR1 DFQATT and CDR2 SNEGSKA (reference sequence). The CDR3 protein is CSASTGHPNYGYTL. The DNA of the CDR3 is TGCAGTGCGTCAACAGGGCATCCTAACTATGGCTACACCTTA.

V and J are TRBV12-1 and TRBJ2-5; TRBD1 was called by the table and not checked on the DNA. TRBV12-1 is assigned pseudogene status. This CDR3 comprises 16 residues. In DNA, the CDR3 is TGTGCCAGCAGCTTTCGACGGGGGAGAGGGCAAGAGACCCAGTACTTC. Protein sequence: CASSFRRGRGQETQYF.

This clonotype appeared many times. The chain links TRBV29-1 to TRBJ1-2; D unresolved. V was pared by 2 bases and J by 7 bases, with 14 bases between. CDR3 size: 13 residues. Germline CDR1 is SQVTM and CDR2 is ANQGSEA. The CDR3, as DNA: TGCAGCGTTGAACTGGCGTCAGATGCTGGCTACACCTTC. Translated, it gives CSVELASDAGYTF.

The gene calls are TRBV28 and TRBJ2-2; 12 bases are a match to TRBD2. In germline, CDR1 is MDHEN, CDR2 SYDVKM. This CDR3 has 17 amino acids. V gave up 3 bases and J gave up 6 bases; unmatched junction bases: 8. For the CDR3, the DNA is TGTGCCAGCAGTTTCCCCCCTAGCGGGAGGGGGTCCGGGGAGCTGTTTTTT. This encodes CASSFPPSGRGSGELFF.

This clonotype appeared a few times. The genes are TRBV12-3 or TRBV12-4 and TRBJ2-7, with 7 bases lining up with TRBD2. The V segment lost 6 bases and the J segment 0 bases; nucleotides outside the gene matches: 5. CDR3 length: 14 residues. The CDR3 DNA reads TGTGCCAGCAGGAAAGCGGGGCACTCCTACGAGCAGTACTTC. It is translated as CASRKAGHSYEQYF.

The sample holds many counts of this clonotype. The rearrangement uses TRBV7-8 and TRBJ2-1, with 11 bases aligning to TRBD2. Germline lookup yields CDR1 SGHVS and CDR2 FQNEAQ. V lost 5 bases and J lost 3; bases outside the gene matches: 6. The CDR3 consists of 16 residues. CDR3 residues: CASSRSGRVIYNEQFF. The CDR3 DNA reads TGTGCCAGCAGCCGTAGCGGGAGGGTTATCTACAATGAGCAGTTCTTC.

This clonotype occurred a few times. The chain is built from TRBV28 and TRBJ2-3; D possibly uses TRBD1 or TRBD2 (5 bases each). The CDR3 length is 14 residues. Trimming removed 5 bases from V and 3 bases from J, with 12 bases in between. The V gene's germline CDR1 is MDHEN and CDR2 SYDVKM. The DNA of the CDR3 is TGTGCCAGCAGTACCGGGACGCTTACAGATACGCAGTATTTT. As protein: CASSTGTLTDTQYF.

This clonotype was detected a few times. J is TRBJ2-3 and V is TRBV7-6; tentative D call: TRBD1 (5 bases). The V gene lost 5 bases and the J gene lost 4 bases, with 16 bases spanning the gap. CDR1 and CDR2 from the germline V gene are SGHVS and FNYEAQ. The CDR3 sequence is 15 residues long. The CDR3 here is CASSLGLKGADTQYF. For the CDR3, the DNA is TGTGCCAGCAGCCTCGGGCTAAAAGGGGCAGATACGCAGTATTTT.